These 30 T cell receptor beta chains were sequenced from one sample in a study of CD8 T cells in Susac syndrome. Random hexamers were used to reverse transcribe the RNA input (0.5 to 1 ug). TCRdb ran MiXCR on the immunoSEQ multiplex PCR reads and lists one entry per CDR3 protein. The repertoire has 200,000 or so distinct CDR3 sequences, roughly 96% of them found once; the top ten carry 0.093%. The sequencing sample was made of CD4+ T cells from PBMCs. Source of these receptors: a human donor with multiple sclerosis.

V usage is TRBV7-9 and J usage is TRBJ1-2; D is unresolved. Trimming pared 2 bases from V and 9 bases from J, leaving 16 bases between. Germline V lookup: CDR1 SEHNR, CDR2 FQNEAQ (reference sequence). The CDR3 length is 14 residues. Here the CDR3 DNA reads TGTGCCAGCAGCTTACTGGACCGGGGAATAAGCTACACCTTC. This encodes CASSLLDRGISYTF.

The CDR3 DNA is TGTGCCACCAGCGGCAGACTAGCGGTAGCTGAGCAGTTCTTC. Translating it yields CATSGRLAVAEQFF. This chain links TRBV15 with TRBJ2-1; 9 nucleotides align to TRBD2. J was trimmed by 9 bases and V by 5 bases; bases with no gene match: 8. Germline values: CDR1 LNHNV, CDR2 YYDKDF (reference sequence). CDR3 length: 14 residues. The variable domain in full, with the rest retrieved from reference TRBV15 and TRBJ2-1, is DAMVIQNPRYQVTQFGKPVTLSCSQTLNHNVMYWYQQKSSQAPKLLFHYYDKDFNNEADTPDNFQSRRPNTSFCFLDIRSPGLGDTAMYLCATSGRLAVAEQFFGPGTRLTVL.

The chain employs TRBV5-6 and TRBJ2-3; 7 bases map to TRBD2. The J segment lost 6 bases and the V segment lost 3 bases, leaving 10 bases of the junction unmatched. This CDR3 has 15 amino acids. Germline-derived CDR1 and CDR2 are SGHDT and YYEEEE. The CDR3 is CASSSTGRAWDTQYF. The CDR3, as DNA: TGTGCCAGCAGCTCCACGGGGAGGGCCTGGGATACGCAGTATTTT.

This rearrangement joins TRBV10-3 to TRBJ2-7, with 8 bases identical to TRBD1. The CDR3 runs 14 residues. Germline lookup yields CDR1 ENHRY and CDR2 SYGVKD. V was pared by 4 bases and J by 4 bases, with 6 bases of the junction left unmatched. CDR3 nucleotide sequence: TGTGCCATCAGTGCGGGACAGGAACATTACGAGCAGTACTTC. This translates into CAISAGQEHYEQYF.

The J gene is TRBJ2-7, the V gene TRBV30; the D gene is possibly TRBD2 (6 bases). This CDR3 spans 12 amino acids. V was cut by 1 base and J by 9 bases, with 13 bases left in between. The V gene's germline CDR1 is GTSNPN and CDR2 SVGIG (reference sequence). The CDR3 reads CAWSGGVDRQYF. The CDR3 nucleotides read TGTGCCTGGAGTGGGGGGGTGGATAGGCAGTACTTC.

The chain links TRBV12-3 or TRBV12-4 to TRBJ1-1; 9 bases match TRBD1. After removal of 6 bases from V and 6 bases from J, the junction contained 5 bases not matched to a gene. The CDR3 is 13 residues long. CDR3: CASRPGQGSEAFF. The DNA of the CDR3 is TGTGCCAGCAGGCCGGGACAGGGCTCTGAAGCTTTCTTT.

This chain connects TRBV20-1 to TRBJ1-2; D gene unclear. The V and J ends lost 5 bases and 0 bases respectively, with 13 bases between them. This CDR3 has 14 amino acids. The germline V gene has CDR1 DFQATT and CDR2 SNEGSKA (reference sequence). CDR3 coding DNA: TGCAGTGCTCGAAACAGTCTCACTAACTATGGCTACACCTTC. This codes for CSARNSLTNYGYTF.

This sequence joins TRBV14 and TRBJ2-5, with unresolved D. The CDR3 contains 14 residues. Trimming cost V 5 bases and J 5 bases, with 15 bases left between them. The germline CDR1 and CDR2 sequences are SGHDN and FVKESK. The CDR3 protein is CASSYRTPGETQYF. The CDR3 nucleotides read TGTGCCAGCAGCTACCGGACCCCCGGGGAGACCCAGTACTTC.

This chain links TRBV24-1 with TRBJ2-1; D is unresolved. Germline CDR1 is KGHDR and CDR2 is SFDVKD. Trimming removed 9 bases at V and 5 bases at J, with 10 bases between. CDR3 length: 12 amino acids. The CDR3 protein is CATVGWNNEQFF. CDR3 bases: TGTGCCACCGTCGGCTGGAACAATGAGCAGTTCTTC.

V gene TRBV3-1 combines with J gene TRBJ2-7; D call uncertain. V was pared by 2 bases and J by 7 bases, with 12 bases between. This CDR3 is 13 amino acids long. CDR1 and CDR2 from the germline V gene are LGHDT and YNNKEL (reference sequence). The CDR3: CASSQSLIGEQYF. The CDR3 DNA sequence: TGTGCCAGCAGCCAATCGTTGATCGGTGAGCAGTACTTC.

V is TRBV20-1 and J is TRBJ2-5; 7 nucleotides line up with TRBD2. Germline V CDR1 and CDR2: DFQATT, SNEGSKA (reference sequence). The CDR3 runs 14 residues. Trimming took 6 bases from V and 3 from J; bases not matched to a gene: 10. CDR3 nucleotides: TGCAGTGCCATAAGCGGGGTCGTTAAAGAGACCCAGTACTTC. Amino acids: CSAISGVVKETQYF.

The chain is built from TRBV18 and TRBJ1-5; 8 nucleotides match TRBD1. The CDR3 runs to 18 residues. CDR1 and CDR2 (germline): KGHSH, LQKENI. V trimming: 1 base; J trimming: 3 bases; junction bases outside the gene matches: 11. The CDR3 nucleotides read TGTGCCAGCTCACCACGTTCTCTGGGGACAGGCATCAATCAGCCCCAGCATTTT. Protein sequence: CASSPRSLGTGINQPQHF.

V gene TRBV5-1 combines with J gene TRBJ2-2; D is ambiguous. Between the trimmed V and J ends, which lost 8 bases and 3 bases, there was a span of 8 bases. The CDR3 covers 12 residues. Germline V gene lookup returns CDR1 SGHRS and CDR2 YFSETQ. The chain's CDR3 is CASMWHTGELFF. The CDR3 region has the DNA TGCGCCAGTATGTGGCACACCGGGGAGCTGTTTTTT. Together with reference TRBV5-1 and TRBJ2-2, the CDR3 gives the full variable domain: KAGVTQTPRYLIKTRGQQVTLSCSPISGHRSVSWYQQTPGQGLQFLFEYFSETQRNKGNFPGRFSGRQFSNSRSEMNVSTLELGDSALYLCASMWHTGELFFGEGSRLTVL.

This rearrangement joins TRBV12-3 or TRBV12-4 to TRBJ2-1, with D possibly matching TRBD2 (5 bases). Trimming took 3 bases from V and 3 from J, leaving 12 bases between them. CDR3 size: 15 residues. The CDR3 DNA reads as TGTGCCAGCAGTTTGGTCCACGGAGGCTACAATGAGCAGTTCTTC. Translated: CASSLVHGGYNEQFF.

J is TRBJ2-3 and V is TRBV24-1; D is possibly TRBD1 (6 bases). Germline CDR1 KGHDR, CDR2 SFDVKD. Trimming stripped 3 bases from V and 2 bases from J, with 11 bases between. The CDR3 extends over 15 amino acids. The CDR3 DNA is TGTGCCACCAGTGATCACAGGGCCGACACAGATACGCAGTATTTT. This translates into CATSDHRADTDTQYF.

The chain carries TRBV15 and TRBJ2-5, with TRBD1 as a possible D gene (6 bases). V was pared by 3 bases and J by 1 base, with 6 bases between. The CDR3 is 13 amino acids. The germline V gene has CDR1 LNHNV and CDR2 YYDKDF (reference sequence). As DNA, the CDR3 is TGTGCCACCAGCAGGGACAGCCAAGAGACCCAGTACTTC. It codes for CATSRDSQETQYF. The full variable domain, in which reference TRBV15 and TRBJ2-5 provide the parts outside the CDR3, is DAMVIQNPRYQVTQFGKPVTLSCSQTLNHNVMYWYQQKSSQAPKLLFHYYDKDFNNEADTPDNFQSRRPNTSFCFLDIRSPGLGDTAMYLCATSRDSQETQYFGPGTRLLVL.

The CDR3 coding sequence is TGTGCCACCAGCCAGACGGCAGCGGGAGGACTTGGTGAGCAGTTCTTC. Amino acid sequence: CATSQTAAGGLGEQFF. The rearrangement uses TRBV24-1 and TRBJ2-1, with TRBD2 matching over 9 bases. This CDR3 spans 16 amino acids. CDR1 is KGHDR, CDR2 SFDVKD, per germline. V shed 7 bases and J 9 bases; nucleotides not matched to a gene: 15.

This chain links TRBV9 with TRBJ1-1; unclear D gene. The germline gives CDR1 SGDLS, CDR2 YYNGEE. With 3 bases removed from V and 0 bases from J, the gap between germline ends came to 12 bases. This CDR3 is built from 15 residues. CDR3 residues: CASSGPGVMNTEAFF. The CDR3 bases are TGTGCCAGCAGCGGCCCCGGGGTCATGAACACTGAAGCTTTCTTT.

The V and J genes are TRBV6-2 or TRBV6-3 and TRBJ2-5; TRBD2 aligns across 12 bases. CDR3 size: 15 residues. V shed 6 bases, J shed 1 base, and the junction held 3 bases outside the gene matches. The germline gives CDR1 MNHEY, CDR2 SVGEGT. CDR3 sequence (DNA): TGTGCCAGCAGCCCGGGACTAGCGGGCCAAGAGACCCAGTACTTC. This translates into CASSPGLAGQETQYF.

The chain uses TRBV10-3 and TRBJ2-2; 9 bases are a match to TRBD1. CDR3 size: 16 residues. V shed 6 bases, J shed 0 bases, and the junction held 5 bases outside the gene matches. Germline V gene data show CDR1 as ENHRY and CDR2 as SYGVKD. This chain's CDR3 is CAIRLGQGSNTGELFF. CDR3 in DNA: TGTGCCATCAGACTAGGACAGGGGTCGAACACCGGGGAGCTGTTTTTT.

V is TRBV27 and J is TRBJ1-1; TRBD1 matches 8 bases. CDR3 length equals 14 residues. The germline V gene encodes CDR1 MNHEY and CDR2 SMNVEV (reference sequence). The V segment lost 8 bases and the J segment 4 bases; nucleotides outside the gene matches: 9. The CDR3 bases are TGTGCCAGCCTCAAACAGGGGGTAAGCACTGAAGCTTTCTTT. Translating it yields CASLKQGVSTEAFF.

The V and J genes are TRBV18 and TRBJ1-6, with D perhaps matching TRBD1 (5 bases). CDR1 is KGHSH, CDR2 LQKENI, per germline. The CDR3 contains 16 residues. Trimming cost V 6 bases and J 2 bases, with 14 bases left between them. The CDR3 region is CASSREGRPYNSPLHF. Here the CDR3 DNA reads TGTGCCAGCTCCCGGGAGGGGAGGCCCTATAATTCACCCCTCCACTTT.

This clonotype was seen just once. The chain has TRBV29-1 and TRBJ1-5, with TRBD1 identical over 7 bases. The germline gives CDR1 SQVTM, CDR2 ANQGSEA. Unmatched junction bases numbered 7, after V lost 6 bases and J lost 5 bases. This CDR3 region has 13 residues. For the CDR3, the DNA is TGCAGCGTCGCCAGGGGGGAGGATCAGCCCCAGCATTTT. Its protein is CSVARGEDQPQHF.

This clonotype was seen just once. The V and J genes are TRBV3-1 and TRBJ1-5, with 8 bases identical to TRBD1. Trimming cost V 5 bases and J 6 bases; bases outside gene matches: 9. The CDR3 sequence is 15 residues long. Looked up from germline, CDR1 is LGHDT and CDR2 is YNNKEL (reference sequence). This chain's CDR3 is CASSFGAGGVQPQHF. The CDR3 DNA follows: TGTGCCAGCAGCTTCGGAGCAGGGGGCGTTCAGCCCCAGCATTTT.

This clonotype was seen once. This chain joins TRBV7-9 and TRBJ2-5; D unresolved. V lost 7 bases and J lost 1, with 10 bases in between. The CDR3 totals 13 residues. CDR1 SEHNR and CDR2 FQNEAQ come from the germline V gene (reference sequence). The CDR3 spells CASKYGRQETQYF. In nucleotides, the CDR3 is TGTGCCAGCAAATACGGCCGCCAAGAGACCCAGTACTTC.

This clonotype came up once. The J gene is TRBJ2-3, the V gene TRBV28; TRBD1 is a possible D gene (5 bases). Between the trimmed V and J ends, which lost 7 bases and 5 bases, there was a span of 16 bases. In germline, CDR1 is MDHEN, CDR2 SYDVKM. The CDR3 has 14 residues. CDR3: CASTLGQHQDTQYF. Here the CDR3 DNA reads TGTGCCAGCACACTGGGGCAGCACCAAGATACGCAGTATTTT.

This rearrangement joins TRBV11-1 to TRBJ2-7; 11 bases fit TRBD1. V lost 5 bases, J lost 5 bases, and 8 bases stayed unmatched. Germline CDR1 SGHAT, CDR2 FQDESV (reference sequence). The CDR3 is 15 residues long. The CDR3 here is CASSTSGTGGNEQYF. The CDR3, as DNA: TGTGCCAGCAGCACCTCCGGGACAGGGGGAAACGAGCAGTACTTC. Full variable domain (remainder filled in from reference TRBV11-1 and TRBJ2-7): EAEVAQSPRYKITEKSQAVAFWCDPISGHATLYWYRQILGQGPELLVQFQDESVVDDSQLPKDRFSAERLKGVDSTLKIQPAELGDSAMYLCASSTSGTGGNEQYFGPGTRLTVT.

The V and J genes are TRBV29-1 and TRBJ1-5; 7 positions match TRBD1. CDR1 and CDR2 (germline): SQVTM, ANQGSEA. This CDR3 contains 13 residues. V trimming: 6 bases; J trimming: 10 bases; junction bases outside the gene matches: 12. CDR3 protein: CSVRTGKSSPQHF. CDR3 nucleotides: TGCAGCGTAAGGACAGGCAAATCAAGTCCCCAGCATTTT. The whole variable domain, remainder taken from reference TRBV29-1 and TRBJ1-5, is SAVISQKPSRDICQRGTSLTIQCQVDSQVTMMFWYRQQPGQSLTLIATANQGSEATYESGFVIDKFPISRPNLTFSTLTVSNMSPEDSSIYLCSVRTGKSSPQHFGDGTRLSIL.

The V call is TRBV5-4, the J call TRBJ1-4, with TRBD1 as a possible D gene (5 bases). The V gene lost 5 bases and the J gene lost 0 bases, with 14 bases spanning the gap. The CDR3 extends over 16 amino acids. Germline V lookup: CDR1 SGHNT, CDR2 YYREEE (reference sequence). CDR3 sequence: CASSSGTAATNEKLFF. The CDR3 nucleotides read TGTGCCAGCAGTTCCGGGACGGCTGCAACTAATGAAAAACTGTTTTTT.

This chain connects TRBV20-1 to TRBJ2-7, with 8 positions matching TRBD1. Germline values: CDR1 DFQATT, CDR2 SNEGSKA (reference sequence). CDR3 size: 14 residues. V was pared by 0 bases and J by 3 bases, with 4 bases of the junction left unmatched. CDR3 sequence reads: CSARDPGTGYEQYF. The CDR3 region has the DNA TGCAGTGCTAGAGACCCCGGGACAGGCTACGAGCAGTACTTC.